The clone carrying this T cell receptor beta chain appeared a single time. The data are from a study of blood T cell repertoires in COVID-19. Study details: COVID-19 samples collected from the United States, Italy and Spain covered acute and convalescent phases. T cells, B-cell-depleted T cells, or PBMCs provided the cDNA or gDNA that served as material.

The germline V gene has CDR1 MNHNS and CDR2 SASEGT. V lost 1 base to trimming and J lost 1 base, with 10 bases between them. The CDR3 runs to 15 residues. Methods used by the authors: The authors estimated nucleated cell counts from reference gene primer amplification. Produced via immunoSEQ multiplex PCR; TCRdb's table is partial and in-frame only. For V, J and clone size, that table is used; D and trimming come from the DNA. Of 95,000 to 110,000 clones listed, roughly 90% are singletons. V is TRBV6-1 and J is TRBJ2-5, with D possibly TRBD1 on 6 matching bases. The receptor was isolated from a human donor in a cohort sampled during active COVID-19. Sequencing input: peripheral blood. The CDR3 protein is CASSEGWDTQETQYF. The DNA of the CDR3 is TGTGCCAGCAGTGAAGGCTGGGACACCCAAGAGACCCAGTACTTC.